These 7 T cell receptor beta chains came from one sample sequenced in a study of T cell responses to AZD1222 COVID-19 vaccine. Some clones are missing from TCRdb's copy, which holds only in-frame ones; the method was immunoSEQ multiplex PCR. Of approximately 130,000 clones listed, 88% were seen once; the top ten hold around 5%. The starting material was peripheral blood, obtained 28 days after the second AZD1222 dose. Receptor source: an adult who received the AZD1222 COVID-19 vaccine.

V and J are TRBV28 and TRBJ1-5; 7 bases agree with TRBD1. Germline-derived CDR1 and CDR2 are MDHEN and SYDVKM. The CDR3 has 15 residues. With 2 bases clipped from V and 6 bases from J, the junction kept 7 bases outside the gene matches. The CDR3 nucleotides read TGTGCCAGCAGTTTAGGGACAGACGGAACTCAGCCCCAGCATTTT. This sequence encodes CASSLGTDGTQPQHF. The full variable domain, with the rest looked up from reference TRBV28 and TRBJ1-5, is DVKVTQSSRYLVKRTGEKVFLECVQDMDHENMFWYRQDPGLGLRLIYFSYDVKMKEKGDIPEGYSVSREKKERFSLILESASTNQTSMYLCASSLGTDGTQPQHFGDGTRLSIL.

The chain combines TRBV18 with TRBJ2-5; D tentatively fits TRBD1 or TRBD2 (5 bases each). V was cut by 0 bases and J by 5 bases, with 10 bases left in between. CDR3 length equals 14 residues. CDR1 and CDR2 (germline): KGHSH, LQKENI. DNA of the CDR3: TGTGCCAGCTCACCACCCGGCGAGGGGGAGACCCAGTACTTC. As protein: CASSPPGEGETQYF.

The chain joins TRBV29-1 to TRBJ2-5; D gene ambiguous. V was pared by 3 bases and J by 5 bases, with 7 bases between. The CDR3 totals 11 residues. CDR1 and CDR2 (germline): SQVTM, ANQGSEA. CDR3 DNA: TGCAGCGTTGAGGGATATGAGACCCAGTACTTC. Its translation: CSVEGYETQYF. The full variable domain, in which reference TRBV29-1 and TRBJ2-5 provide the parts outside the CDR3, is SAVISQKPSRDICQRGTSLTIQCQVDSQVTMMFWYRQQPGQSLTLIATANQGSEATYESGFVIDKFPISRPNLTFSTLTVSNMSPEDSSIYLCSVEGYETQYFGPGTRLLVL.

This chain links TRBV7-8 with TRBJ1-2, with D maybe TRBD1 (5 bases). The CDR3 loop spans 13 amino acids. CDR1 and CDR2 (germline): SGHVS, FQNEAQ. The V end was cut by 0 bases, the J end by 7 bases, with 9 bases between. CDR3 region: CASSLAQGGGYTF. DNA for the CDR3: TGTGCCAGCAGCTTAGCCCAGGGAGGTGGCTACACCTTC.

The table lists this clone with a count of one. This chain links TRBV11-2 with TRBJ2-1; TRBD2 matches 9 bases. The germline V gene encodes CDR1 SGHAT and CDR2 FQNNGV. V lost 1 base, J lost 7 bases, and 8 bases stayed unmatched. This CDR3 has 16 amino acids. The CDR3 loop reads CASSLGLREGPNEQFF. CDR3 coding DNA: TGTGCCAGCAGCTTAGGGTTGCGGGAGGGCCCTAATGAGCAGTTCTTC.

V usage is TRBV4-1 and J usage is TRBJ1-4; D gene uncertain. CDR3 size: 17 residues. The germline gives CDR1 MGHRA, CDR2 YSYEKL. The V and J ends lost 2 bases and 2 bases respectively, with 15 bases between them. The DNA for the CDR3 is TGCGCCAGCAGCCAAAATGGTGGACTTCGGACTAATGAAAAACTGTTTTTT. It yields the protein CASSQNGGLRTNEKLFF.

The chain has TRBV3-1 (or the pseudogene TRBV3-2) and TRBJ2-7, with D possibly being TRBD1 or TRBD2 (5 bases each). This CDR3 contains 14 residues. Germline CDR1 and CDR2: LGHDT and YNNKEL (reference sequence). The V gene lost 0 bases and the J gene lost 12 bases, with 18 bases spanning the gap. The CDR3 loop is CASSQDEGTGIRYF. CDR3 nucleotide sequence: TGTGCCAGCAGCCAAGATGAGGGGACGGGAATCAGGTACTTC.